This passage covers 28 T cell receptor beta chains from one sample sequenced in a study of neoadjuvant anti-PD-1 for oral cavity cancer. Time point here: after neoadjuvant nivolumab, at surgical resection. Clones were sequenced by immunoSEQ multiplex PCR, and TCRdb holds only the in-frame ones, with some missing. Of approximately 10,000 clones listed, approximately 72% are singletons. This material consisted of PBMCs, taken after nivolumab (anti-PD-1) treatment. Receptors were obtained from a person aged 35-80 years with oral cavity squamous cell carcinoma.

V and J are TRBV19 and TRBJ1-1, with D maybe TRBD1 (6 bases). Germline-derived CDR1 and CDR2 are LNHDA and SQIVND (reference sequence). This CDR3 is 14 amino acids long. Trimming took off 1 base at V and 1 base at J, with 7 bases between the two ends. The CDR3 DNA follows: TGTGCCAGTAGTATAGGGACAGCGAACACTGAAGCTTTCTTT. Amino acids: CASSIGTANTEAFF. Complete variable domain (other parts from reference TRBV19 and TRBJ1-1): DGGITQSPKYLFRKEGQNVTLSCEQNLNHDAMYWYRQDPGQGLRLIYYSQIVNDFQKGDIAEGYSVSREKKESFPLTVTSAQKNPTAFYLCASSIGTANTEAFFGQGTRLTVV.

J is TRBJ2-7 and V is TRBV5-8; 7 bases agree with TRBD1. There are 16 residues in the CDR3. The germline V gene has CDR1 SGHTS and CDR2 YDEGEE. V was pared by 3 bases and J by 1 base, with 10 bases of the junction left unmatched. CDR3: CASSSHRDSASYEQYF. The CDR3 DNA sequence: TGTGCCAGCAGCTCCCACCGGGACAGCGCTTCCTACGAGCAGTACTTC.

The chain is built from TRBV9 and TRBJ2-1, with D tentatively TRBD2 (6 bases). The germline gives CDR1 SGDLS, CDR2 YYNGEE. Trimming pared 7 bases from V and 5 bases from J, leaving 22 bases between. The CDR3 runs to 16 residues. The CDR3 loop is CASDGGGLPGHNEQFF. The CDR3 bases are TGTGCCAGCGATGGTGGAGGGCTTCCGGGCCACAATGAGCAGTTCTTC.

V and J are TRBV19 and TRBJ1-1; 10 bases are shared with TRBD1. Germline V gives CDR1 LNHDA, CDR2 SQIVND (reference sequence). The J segment lost 3 bases and the V segment lost 3 bases, leaving 7 bases of the junction unmatched. CDR3 length: 16 residues. The CDR3 nucleotides read TGTGCCAGTAGTATCTATTCGACAGGGGGCTACACTGAAGCTTTCTTT. It translates to CASSIYSTGGYTEAFF.

The chain couples TRBV7-8 to TRBJ1-1, with D unresolved. The CDR3 is 13 amino acids. The ends were cut back, 5 bases at V and 4 bases at J, with 11 bases in the middle. The germline V gene has CDR1 SGHVS and CDR2 FQNEAQ. The CDR3 loop reads CASSPWQATEAFF. CDR3 DNA sequence: TGTGCCAGCAGCCCCTGGCAGGCCACTGAAGCTTTCTTT.

This clone was counted a single time. Here the CDR3 DNA reads TGTGCCAGCAGTTACCCGGGGGCGGGGGAGACCCAGTACTTC. This translates into CASSYPGAGETQYF. The chain joins TRBV6-5 to TRBJ2-5, with D perhaps TRBD1 or TRBD2 (6 bases each). Trimming took 2 bases from V and 5 from J, leaving 12 bases between them. The CDR3 contains 14 residues. Germline lookup yields CDR1 MNHEY and CDR2 SVGAGI.

This clone has only a few counts. The chain couples TRBV7-2 to TRBJ1-1, with D unclear. This CDR3 is built from 18 residues. The V gene's germline CDR1 is SGHTA and CDR2 FQGNSA. With 3 bases removed from V and 0 bases from J, the gap between germline ends came to 20 bases. The CDR3 reads CASSLGVVWQPMNTEAFF. CDR3 in DNA: TGTGCCAGCAGCTTGGGCGTCGTCTGGCAACCGATGAACACTGAAGCTTTCTTT.

This chain links TRBV5-6 with TRBJ2-3, with D maybe TRBD2 (7 bases). The V end was cut by 3 bases, the J end by 6 bases, with 11 bases between. CDR1 and CDR2 from the germline V gene are SGHDT and YYEEEE. This CDR3 is 13 amino acids long. The DNA for the CDR3 is TGTGCCAGCAGCTGGGGGGGGCCCGATACGCAGTATTTT. This translates into CASSWGGPDTQYF.

The chain couples TRBV18 to TRBJ2-5, with TRBD2 identical over 13 bases. The CDR3 is made up of 20 amino acids. V shed 2 bases, J shed 1 base, and the junction held 13 bases outside the gene matches. Germline CDR1 and CDR2: KGHSH and LQKENI. CDR3 nucleotides: TGTGCCAGCTCACCAGGACGGCGGACTAGCGGGAGAGCCCTCCAAGAGACCCAGTACTTC. Protein product: CASSPGRRTSGRALQETQYF. Supplemented by reference TRBV18 and TRBJ2-5, the full variable domain reads NAGVMQNPRHLVRRRGQEARLRCSPMKGHSHVYWYRQLPEEGLKFMVYLQKENIIDESGMPKERFSAEFPKEGPSILRIQQVVRGDSAAYFCASSPGRRTSGRALQETQYFGPGTRLLVL.

The genes are TRBV19 and TRBJ1-2, with 7 nucleotides matching TRBD1. V lost 3 bases to trimming and J lost 5 bases; unmatched junction nucleotides: 9. The CDR3 spans 15 residues. CDR1 and CDR2 (germline): LNHDA, SQIVND (reference sequence). The CDR3, as DNA: TGTGCCAGTAGTATGACAGGGCCTCGCAGTTATGGCTACACCTTC. It translates to CASSMTGPRSYGYTF.

This clone was recorded once. This rearrangement joins TRBV27 to TRBJ2-1; 7 bases align to TRBD2. CDR1 and CDR2 from the germline V gene are MNHEY and SMNVEV (reference sequence). The CDR3 has 13 residues. The J segment lost 10 bases and the V segment lost 0 bases, leaving 3 bases of the junction unmatched. CDR3 sequence: CASSLSGGEEQFF. The DNA for the CDR3 is TGTGCCAGCAGTTTATCTGGGGGGGAGGAGCAGTTCTTC.

The sample holds one count of this clone. The genes are TRBV11-3 and TRBJ1-1; TRBD1 is a possible D gene (6 bases). V lost 5 bases and J 4 bases, leaving 11 bases between the germline ends. The CDR3 sequence is 13 residues long. Germline V gene sequence: CDR1 SGHNT, CDR2 YENEEA. CDR3 coding DNA: TGTGCCAGCAGCCGCAGGGGACGCACTGAAGCTTTCTTT. This encodes CASSRRGRTEAFF.

V usage is TRBV9 and J usage is TRBJ1-2; possibly TRBD1 for D (5 bases). The ends were cut back, 4 bases at V and 1 base at J, with 11 bases in the middle. The germline gives CDR1 SGDLS, CDR2 YYNGEE. This CDR3 region has 14 residues. CDR3 DNA sequence: TGTGCCAGCAGCCCGGGACGGTTTAACTATGGCTACACCTTC. This gives the protein CASSPGRFNYGYTF.

This rearrangement joins TRBV19 to TRBJ2-7, with 7 bases fitting TRBD1. The CDR3 spans 16 residues. Germline V CDR1 and CDR2: LNHDA, SQIVND (reference sequence). Trimming removed 4 bases from V and 3 bases from J; junction bases left unmatched: 12. The CDR3 DNA reads TGTGCCAGTAGTACGTTGACAGGGAAAGGACTCTACGAGCAGTACTTC. It encodes CASSTLTGKGLYEQYF.

This clone was observed a few times. DNA for the CDR3: TGTGCCAGCAGCCGTAGTAGCACGGGTCTCGATGAGCAGTTCTTC. Protein product: CASSRSSTGLDEQFF. The J gene is TRBJ2-1, the V gene TRBV11-2; no firm D call. The germline V gene encodes CDR1 SGHAT and CDR2 FQNNGV. V was shortened by 5 bases and J by 8 bases, with 19 bases between the two germline ends. The CDR3 contains 15 residues.

The rearrangement joins TRBV28 to TRBJ1-1; the match to TRBD1 covers 8 bases. V was clipped by 5 bases and J by 3 bases; unmatched bases: 8. This CDR3 spans 15 amino acids. The germline V gene encodes CDR1 MDHEN and CDR2 SYDVKM. DNA for the CDR3: TGTGCCAGCAGTCGGGCAGGGGGCGGCGACACTGAAGCTTTCTTT. Its protein product is CASSRAGGGDTEAFF.

This rearrangement joins TRBV9 to TRBJ2-7; 7 bases match TRBD2. This CDR3 has 14 amino acids. Germline lookup yields CDR1 SGDLS and CDR2 YYNGEE. V gave up 0 bases and J gave up 2 bases; unmatched junction bases: 2. The CDR3 region is CASSVAGGTYEQYF. The CDR3 bases are TGTGCCAGCAGCGTAGCGGGAGGCACCTACGAGCAGTACTTC.

The genes are TRBV27 and TRBJ1-4, with D unresolved. The CDR3 is made up of 12 amino acids. CDR1 MNHEY and CDR2 SMNVEV come from the germline V gene (reference sequence). The germline V and J ends were trimmed by 3 bases and 2 bases, with 1 base remaining between them. CDR3 region: CASSFTNEKLFF. CDR3 nucleotides: TGTGCCAGCAGTTTCACTAATGAAAAACTGTTTTTT.

V is TRBV6-5 and J is TRBJ2-7, with 10 bases fitting TRBD2. V lost 7 bases and J lost 4; bases outside the gene matches: 7. The CDR3 contains 14 residues. The germline V gene has CDR1 MNHEY and CDR2 SVGAGI. The CDR3 protein is CASTRAGGWYEQYF. The CDR3 nucleotides are TGTGCCAGCACCCGAGCGGGAGGGTGGTACGAGCAGTACTTC.

This chain connects TRBV27 to TRBJ2-3; either TRBD1 or TRBD2 may fit D (5 bases each). The germline V gene encodes CDR1 MNHEY and CDR2 SMNVEV (reference sequence). This CDR3 spans 12 amino acids. Trimming shortened V by 3 bases and J by 13 bases, and 14 bases separated the two germline ends. The CDR3 loop is CASSFPPGQEYF. CDR3 bases: TGTGCCAGCAGTTTCCCCCCGGGGCAGGAGTATTTT.

The chain has TRBV5-4 and TRBJ2-3, with 11 bases that match TRBD2. Trimming at V came to 5 bases and at J to 4 bases, leaving 15 bases not matched to a gene. Germline CDR1 SGHNT, CDR2 YYREEE (reference sequence). This CDR3 contains 18 residues. In nucleotides, the CDR3 is TGTGCCAGCAGATATGGGACTAGCGGAGCCCTCAATTCAGATACGCAGTATTTT. Protein product: CASRYGTSGALNSDTQYF. Full variable domain (missing parts from reference TRBV5-4 and TRBJ2-3): ETGVTQSPTHLIKTRGQQVTLRCSSQSGHNTVSWYQQALGQGPQFIFQYYREEENGRGNFPPRFSGLQFPNYSSELNVNALELDDSALYLCASRYGTSGALNSDTQYFGPGTRLTVL.

A single count supports this clone. The chain is built from TRBV10-1 and TRBJ2-2; the match to TRBD2 covers 7 bases. Germline trimming cut 0 bases from V and 6 bases from J; bases unmatched to any gene: 4. CDR3 length: 15 residues. The germline V gene encodes CDR1 WNHNN and CDR2 SYGVQD (reference sequence). CDR3 nucleotide sequence: TGCGCCAGCAGTGAGTCTGGCGGGAGCTCCGGGGAGCTGTTTTTT. Its protein product is CASSESGGSSGELFF.

The gene calls are TRBV5-1 and TRBJ2-7, with 9 nucleotides matching TRBD2. The V gene's germline CDR1 is SGHRS and CDR2 YFSETQ. V lost 2 bases and J lost 2; bases outside the gene matches: 5. The CDR3 spans 15 residues. The CDR3 region has the DNA TGCGCCAGCAGCTTCGGACTAGCGAGGGCCTACGAGCAGTACTTC. Amino acids: CASSFGLARAYEQYF.

The chain carries TRBV11-3 and TRBJ2-2; D is possibly TRBD1 (5 bases). The CDR3 sequence is 15 residues long. Per the germline V gene, CDR1 is SGHNT and CDR2 is YENEEA. V lost 0 bases and J lost 5, with 10 bases in between. CDR3 nucleotide sequence: TGTGCCAGCAGCTTAGAAAAGGGGCGAACCGGGGAGCTGTTTTTT. Translating gives CASSLEKGRTGELFF.

The V gene is TRBV5-8, the J gene TRBJ1-1; D possibly corresponds to TRBD1 (6 bases). V gave up 1 base and J gave up 5 bases, with 15 bases separating them. The CDR3 runs 15 residues. Germline lookup yields CDR1 SGHTS and CDR2 YDEGEE. CDR3 DNA sequence: TGTGCCAGCAGCTTGCTGCAGGCTCAGGGGACTGAAGCTTTCTTT. Translation: CASSLLQAQGTEAFF.

The rearrangement joins TRBV7-3 to TRBJ2-1; weak D call: TRBD2 (5 bases). V was trimmed by 4 bases and J by 5 bases, leaving 12 bases between them. Germline CDR1 reads SGHTA; CDR2 reads FQGTGA. CDR3 length: 14 amino acids. The CDR3 nucleotides are TGTGCCAGCAGCTCCCCCGGGAACCACAATGAGCAGTTCTTC. It is translated as CASSSPGNHNEQFF.

J is TRBJ2-1 and V is TRBV5-1; 7 bases line up with TRBD1. The CDR3 is made up of 17 amino acids. The germline V gene encodes CDR1 SGHRS and CDR2 YFSETQ. V was pared by 1 base and J by 0 bases, with 7 bases of the junction left unmatched. The CDR3 DNA is TGCGCCAGCAGCTTGTGGCCCGGACAGGCCTCCTACAATGAGCAGTTCTTC. This encodes CASSLWPGQASYNEQFF.

The chain combines TRBV19 with TRBJ1-2, with 10 positions matching TRBD1. The germline CDR1 and CDR2 sequences are LNHDA and SQIVND (reference sequence). Trimming cost V 6 bases and J 6 bases; bases outside gene matches: 10. The CDR3 runs to 15 residues. The CDR3 here is CASRPTGQGIDGYTF. CDR3 in DNA: TGTGCCAGTAGACCCACGGGACAGGGGATCGATGGCTACACCTTC.